These 12 T cell receptor beta chains originate from one sample sequenced in a study of blood T cell repertoires in COVID-19. Data came from immunoSEQ multiplex PCR; TCRdb stores just in-frame clones and leaves some out. The sample lists just under 60,000 clones, about 88% occurring once. Sequenced input: peripheral blood. These receptors were collected from a human donor with active COVID-19. The donor label of this sample is uncertain.

This clone was seen just once. The rearrangement joins TRBV29-1 to TRBJ1-2; TRBD1 matches at 9 bases. The V and J ends lost 1 base and 3 bases, in that order; junction bases with no gene match: 6. Per germline, CDR1 SQVTM and CDR2 ANQGSEA. The CDR3 has 15 amino acids. The CDR3 region is CSVEGPGQGYYGYTF. CDR3 DNA: TGCAGCGTTGAAGGTCCGGGACAGGGCTACTATGGCTACACCTTC. The full variable domain, rest sourced from reference TRBV29-1 and TRBJ1-2, is SAVISQKPSRDICQRGTSLTIQCQVDSQVTMMFWYRQQPGQSLTLIATANQGSEATYESGFVIDKFPISRPNLTFSTLTVSNMSPEDSSIYLCSVEGPGQGYYGYTFGSGTRLTVV.

The gene calls are TRBV19 and TRBJ2-2; a weak D match, TRBD1 (7 bases). From germline, CDR1 is LNHDA and CDR2 SQIVND (reference sequence). The CDR3 runs 14 residues. Trimming pared 7 bases from V and 7 bases from J, leaving 16 bases between. CDR3 sequence reads: CASTVQGGVGELFF. The CDR3 DNA reads TGTGCCAGTACAGTCCAGGGGGGAGTCGGGGAGCTGTTTTTT. Full variable domain (outside the CDR3, taken from reference TRBV19 and TRBJ2-2): DGGITQSPKYLFRKEGQNVTLSCEQNLNHDAMYWYRQDPGQGLRLIYYSQIVNDFQKGDIAEGYSVSREKKESFPLTVTSAQKNPTAFYLCASTVQGGVGELFFGEGSRLTVL.

The chain carries TRBV3-1 (or the pseudogene TRBV3-2) and TRBJ1-3, with D possibly TRBD1 on 5 matching bases. Looked up from germline, CDR1 is LGHDT and CDR2 is YNNKEL (reference sequence). The V gene lost 0 bases and the J gene lost 10 bases, with 10 bases spanning the gap. The CDR3 runs to 13 residues. The CDR3 bases are TGTGCCAGCAGCCAAGATCTTAGGGGTACCATATATTTT. As protein: CASSQDLRGTIYF.

The chain has TRBV29-1 and TRBJ1-6; the D gene is possibly TRBD1 (6 bases). The CDR3 is made up of 13 amino acids. V lost 7 bases to trimming and J lost 8 bases, with 15 bases between them. Looked up from germline, CDR1 is SQVTM and CDR2 is ANQGSEA. Written as DNA, the CDR3 is TGCAGCGCATCACAGGGTACGGATTCACCCCTCCACTTT. Residues: CSASQGTDSPLHF.

The gene calls are TRBV2 and TRBJ1-3, with 10 bases identical to TRBD1. Germline CDR1 reads SNHLY; CDR2 reads FYNNEI. This CDR3 region has 19 residues. Trimming took 1 base from V and 2 from J; bases not matched to a gene: 11. The CDR3 is CASSEGRDRGIFAGNTIYF. The CDR3 DNA is TGTGCCAGCAGTGAAGGCCGGGACAGGGGCATCTTTGCTGGAAACACCATATATTTT.

This clone has just one count. The chain carries TRBV7-9 and TRBJ2-1; 14 positions match TRBD2. After removal of 4 bases from V and 8 bases from J, the junction contained 7 bases not matched to a gene. This CDR3 has 16 residues. Germline values: CDR1 SEHNR, CDR2 FQNEAQ (reference sequence). The CDR3, as DNA: TGTGCCAGCAGCTCTGGACTAGCGGGGGGCTGGGATGAGCAGTTCTTC. Its protein product is CASSSGLAGGWDEQFF. The complete variable domain, with remaining parts taken from reference TRBV7-9 and TRBJ2-1, reads DTGVSQNPRHKITKRGQNVTFRCDPISEHNRLYWYRQTLGQGPEFLTYFQNEAQLEKSRLLSDRFSAERPKGSFSTLEIQRTEQGDSAMYLCASSSGLAGGWDEQFFGPGTRLTVL.

Only a few counts were recorded for this clone. This rearrangement joins TRBV27 to TRBJ2-7; TRBD2 matches at 7 bases. This CDR3 has 13 amino acids. Germline V lookup: CDR1 MNHEY, CDR2 SMNVEV (reference sequence). The V and J ends lost 8 bases and 4 bases, in that order; junction bases with no gene match: 8. The CDR3 protein is CASGTKLPYEQYF. The CDR3 region has the DNA TGTGCCAGCGGGACTAAGCTTCCTTACGAGCAGTACTTC.

On this clone: At one end the junction does not follow the germline gene, possibly because of a read error. DNA for the CDR3: TGTGCTAGCAGCTCCGGTTTCGGGCTAGCGGGAGCGGGTGAGCAGTTCTTC. Amino acids: CASSSGFGLAGAGEQFF. The gene calls are TRBV7-7 and TRBJ2-1; TRBD2 matches 10 bases. This CDR3 has 17 residues. CDR1 SSHAT and CDR2 FNYEAQ come from the germline V gene (reference sequence).

This chain joins TRBV15 and TRBJ2-7, with D possibly being TRBD1 (5 bases). CDR3 size: 16 residues. Germline assignment: CDR1 LNHNV and CDR2 YYDKDF (reference sequence). V was clipped by 0 bases and J by 3 bases, with 15 bases between them. CDR3 nucleotide sequence: TGTGCCACCAGCAGAGATGTATTCGCAGGGATCTACGAGCAGTACTTC. Translated: CATSRDVFAGIYEQYF. The full variable domain, completed using reference TRBV15 and TRBJ2-7, is DAMVIQNPRYQVTQFGKPVTLSCSQTLNHNVMYWYQQKSSQAPKLLFHYYDKDFNNEADTPDNFQSRRPNTSFCFLDIRSPGLGDTAMYLCATSRDVFAGIYEQYFGPGTRLTVT.

V usage is TRBV7-2 and J usage is TRBJ1-6, with TRBD1 identical over 8 bases. The germline V gene has CDR1 SGHTA and CDR2 FQGNSA. Unmatched junction bases numbered 2, after V lost 3 bases and J lost 4 bases. CDR3 length: 15 residues. The CDR3 loop is CASSFRTGYNSPLHF. CDR3 DNA: TGTGCCAGCAGCTTCCGGACAGGGTATAATTCACCCCTCCACTTT.

The rearrangement uses TRBV29-1 and TRBJ1-1, with D possibly matching TRBD1 (6 bases). The V gene's germline CDR1 is SQVTM and CDR2 ANQGSEA. The CDR3 spans 13 residues. Trimming removed 6 bases at V and 7 bases at J, with 18 bases between. The CDR3 DNA reads as TGCAGCGTATCAACAGGGTTTTCTGGTGAAGCTTTCTTT. Protein sequence: CSVSTGFSGEAFF.

This clone was seen only once. V and J are TRBV2 and TRBJ2-7; perhaps TRBD1 as D (6 bases). Germline V lookup: CDR1 SNHLY, CDR2 FYNNEI. This CDR3 region has 14 residues. With 7 bases removed from V and 3 bases from J, the gap between germline ends came to 16 bases. DNA of the CDR3: TGTGCCAGCAAAACGGGACAACAGAACTACGAGCAGTACTTC. Protein: CASKTGQQNYEQYF.